The rows below give T cell receptor beta chains drawn from one sample of a study of Ad26.COV2.S vaccination and SARS-CoV-2 variants. This table comes from immunoSEQ multiplex PCR, and its TCRdb copy is limited to in-frame clones, with some not included. The sample carries about 350,000 clones, roughly 90% recorded once. The source material was peripheral blood, sampled in a trial of Ad26.COV2.S vaccine versus placebo. Source of these receptors: a person aged 18-60 years who received the Ad26.COV2.S COVID-19 vaccine or a placebo. The CDR3 runs from the conserved cysteine through the conserved F or W. A D gene is named only where the DNA matches it firmly. Clone sizes are given selectively: once, few, many, or a class where the clone is expanded.

J: TRBJ1-3
D: NA
length: 15
V: TRBV19
size: NA
CDR3: CAVLTGPSSGNTIYF
DNA: TGTGCCGTGCTTACAGGCCCGAGCTCTGGAAACACCATATATTTT

J: TRBJ2-3
D: NA
length: 12
V: TRBV11-3
size: NA
CDR3: CASSLNFGTQYF
DNA: TGTGCCAGCAGCTTAAACTTCGGTACGCAGTATTTT

J: TRBJ1-5
D: TRBD1
length: 17
V: TRBV18
size: NA
CDR3: CASSQNAGQGSNQPQHF
DNA: TGTGCCAGCTCACAAAACGCGGGACAGGGGAGCAATCAGCCCCAGCATTTT

J: TRBJ1-5
D: TRBD1
length: 14
V: TRBV19
size: NA
CDR3: CASSGQGLFQPQHF
DNA: TGTGCCAGTAGTGGACAGGGCCTGTTTCAGCCCCAGCATTTT

J: TRBJ2-1
D: NA
length: 14
V: TRBV5-4
size: few
CDR3: CASSLDLSYNEQFF
DNA: TGTGCCAGCAGCTTGGACCTCTCCTACAATGAGCAGTTCTTC

J: TRBJ2-1
D: TRBD2
length: 14
V: TRBV13
size: once
CDR3: CASSFGLAGNEQFF
DNA: TGTGCCAGCAGCTTCGGACTAGCGGGAAATGAGCAGTTCTTC

J: TRBJ2-7
D: TRBD2
length: 16
V: TRBV28
size: once
CDR3: CASSSAGTSGPYEQYF
DNA: TGTGCCAGCAGTTCCGCCGGGACTAGCGGGCCCTACGAGCAGTACTTC

J: TRBJ2-3
D: NA
length: 17
V: TRBV4-3
size: NA
CDR3: CASSQQRRGRRGDTQYF
DNA: TGCGCCAGCAGCCAACAGAGAAGGGGCCGCCGGGGGGATACGCAGTATTTT

J: TRBJ2-5
D: NA
length: 15
V: TRBV5-1
size: NA
CDR3: CASSLEVGAQETQYF
DNA: TGCGCCAGCAGCTTGGAGGTTGGGGCGCAAGAGACCCAGTACTTC

J: TRBJ1-1
D: NA
length: 13
V: TRBV4-2
size: NA
CDR3: CASSLWSNTEAFF
DNA: TGTGCCAGCAGCCTTTGGTCGAACACTGAAGCTTTCTTT

J: TRBJ1-4
D: NA
length: 13
V: TRBV3-1/TRBV3-2
size: NA
CDR3: CASSQAAGEKLFF
DNA: TGTGCCAGCAGCCAAGCGGCAGGTGAAAAACTGTTTTTT

J: TRBJ1-6
D: NA
length: 19
V: TRBV4-3
size: NA
CDR3: CASSQDTFGEFSYNSPLHF
DNA: TGCGCCAGCAGCCAAGATACGTTCGGGGAATTCTCCTATAATTCACCCCTCCACTTT

J: TRBJ2-7
D: TRBD2
length: 15
V: TRBV7-9
size: NA
CDR3: CASSFLAGGFGEQYF
DNA: TGTGCCAGCAGCTTCCTAGCGGGAGGGTTCGGTGAGCAGTACTTC

J: TRBJ1-1
D: NA
length: 12
V: TRBV18
size: NA
CDR3: CASSPPEGEAFF
DNA: TGTGCCAGCTCACCACCCGAGGGCGAGGCTTTCTTT

J: TRBJ2-7
D: NA
length: 14
V: TRBV9
size: NA
CDR3: CASSVEQVTYEQYF
DNA: TGTGCCAGCAGCGTGGAACAGGTGACCTACGAGCAGTACTTC

J: TRBJ1-4
D: NA
length: 12
V: TRBV11-2
size: NA
CDR3: CASSTGVEKLFF
DNA: TGTGCCAGCAGTACAGGTGTGGAAAAACTGTTTTTT

J: TRBJ1-3
D: NA
length: 16
V: TRBV5-1
size: NA
CDR3: CASSLRSPNSGNTIYF
DNA: TGCGCCAGCAGCTTGAGGAGCCCCAACTCTGGAAACACCATATATTTT

J: TRBJ2-2
D: NA
length: 15
V: TRBV27
size: NA
CDR3: CASRRGIANTGELFF
DNA: TGTGCCAGCCGCAGAGGGATCGCGAACACCGGGGAGCTGTTTTTT

J: TRBJ1-5
D: NA
length: 16
V: TRBV4-2
size: NA
CDR3: CASSQDGGYSNQPQHF
DNA: TGTGCCAGCAGCCAAGATGGCGGATATAGCAATCAGCCCCAGCATTTT

J: TRBJ1-1
D: TRBD1
length: 16
V: TRBV5-1
size: NA
CDR3: CASSRRGTGENTEAFF
DNA: TGCGCCAGCAGTCGGAGGGGGACAGGGGAGAACACTGAAGCTTTCTTT

J: TRBJ1-5
D: NA
length: 13
V: TRBV12-3/TRBV12-4
size: NA
CDR3: CASTIGGSQPQHF
DNA: TGTGCCAGCACCATCGGGGGGAGTCAGCCCCAGCATTTT

J: TRBJ1-2
D: NA
length: 13
V: TRBV25-1
size: NA
CDR3: CASSQDTYYGYTF
DNA: TGTGCCAGCAGTCAAGACACGTACTATGGCTACACCTTC

J: TRBJ2-3
D: TRBD2
length: 16
V: TRBV5-4
size: NA
CDR3: CASRREGTGGTDTQYF
DNA: TGTGCCAGCAGGAGGGAGGGGACGGGAGGAACAGATACGCAGTATTTT

J: TRBJ2-7
D: NA
length: 12
V: TRBV13
size: NA
CDR3: CASSPFPGEQYF
DNA: TGTGCCAGCAGCCCATTCCCTGGGGAGCAGTACTTC

J: TRBJ1-5
D: NA
length: 15
V: TRBV4-1
size: once
CDR3: CASSQESRDNQPQHF
DNA: TGCGCCAGCAGCCAAGAGAGCAGGGACAATCAGCCCCAGCATTTT

J: TRBJ2-3
D: NA
length: 12
V: TRBV19
size: few
CDR3: CASSGFRDTQYF
DNA: TGTGCCAGTTCAGGGTTCAGGGATACGCAGTATTTT

J: TRBJ2-7
D: TRBD1
length: 14
V: TRBV7-2
size: NA
CDR3: CASTTPGQVYEQYF
DNA: TGTGCCAGCACTACCCCGGGACAGGTTTACGAGCAGTACTTC

J: TRBJ2-7
D: NA
length: 13
V: TRBV6-2/TRBV6-3
size: NA
CDR3: CASSYQGLWEQYF
DNA: TGTGCCAGCAGTTACCAGGGGTTATGGGAGCAGTACTTC

J: TRBJ1-1
D: NA
length: 13
V: TRBV5-1
size: NA
CDR3: CASSLAGISAAFF
DNA: TGCGCCAGCAGCTTGGCCGGGATCTCTGCGGCTTTCTTT

J: TRBJ2-3
D: NA
length: 13
V: TRBV19
size: NA
CDR3: CASSGVHTDTQYF
DNA: TGTGCCAGTAGCGGGGTTCACACAGATACGCAGTATTTT

J: TRBJ1-3
D: NA
length: 13
V: TRBV6-5
size: NA
CDR3: CAHGPNSGNTIYF
DNA: TGTGCCCACGGGCCGAACTCTGGAAACACCATATATTTT

J: TRBJ1-2
D: NA
length: 14
V: TRBV4-1
size: NA
CDR3: CASSQDERADGYTF
DNA: TGCGCCAGCAGCCAAGATGAGAGGGCAGATGGCTACACCTTC

J: TRBJ2-2
D: NA
length: 13
V: TRBV10-3
size: NA
CDR3: CAISGRPTGELFF
DNA: TGTGCCATCAGTGGCAGGCCCACCGGGGAGCTGTTTTTT

J: TRBJ1-1
D: TRBD1
length: 13
V: TRBV12-3/TRBV12-4
size: NA
CDR3: CASSRQGDAEAFF
DNA: TGTGCCAGCAGTCGACAGGGGGACGCTGAAGCTTTCTTT

J: TRBJ2-1
D: TRBD2
length: 15
V: TRBV27
size: NA
CDR3: CASSSGLAGRNEQFF
DNA: TGTGCCAGCAGTTCCGGACTAGCGGGGCGTAATGAGCAGTTCTTC

J: TRBJ2-3
D: NA
length: 11
V: TRBV20-1
size: NA
CDR3: CSANQADTQYF
DNA: TGCAGTGCTAACCAAGCAGATACGCAGTATTTT

J: TRBJ2-1
D: TRBD2
length: 15
V: TRBV6-1
size: NA
CDR3: CASSELAVRYNEQFF
DNA: TGTGCCAGCAGTGAGCTAGCGGTGCGTTACAATGAGCAGTTCTTC

J: TRBJ1-2
D: NA
length: 13
V: TRBV6-5
size: NA
CDR3: CASSTALGGGYTF
DNA: TGTGCCAGCAGCACGGCCCTGGGGGGAGGCTACACCTTC

J: TRBJ1-1
D: NA
length: 14
V: TRBV5-1
size: NA
CDR3: CASSLVGRVTEAFF
DNA: TGCGCCAGCAGCTTGGTAGGGAGAGTCACTGAAGCTTTCTTT

J: TRBJ2-5
D: TRBD1
length: 17
V: TRBV13
size: NA
CDR3: CASSSNPGQQPQETQYF
DNA: TGTGCCAGCAGCTCCAACCCGGGACAGCAACCCCAAGAGACCCAGTACTTC

J: TRBJ2-5
D: NA
length: 12
V: TRBV19
size: NA
CDR3: CASGPYQETQYF
DNA: TGTGCCAGCGGCCCTTACCAAGAGACCCAGTACTTC

J: TRBJ1-1
D: NA
length: 18
V: TRBV19
size: NA
CDR3: CASSIRPGQRAMNTEAFF
DNA: TGTGCCAGTAGTATACGCCCCGGACAGCGAGCCATGAACACTGAAGCTTTCTTT

J: TRBJ2-2
D: TRBD2
length: 21
V: TRBV6-6
size: NA
CDR3: CASSPYLIGGLAGINTGELFF
DNA: TGTGCCAGCAGTCCTTACTTGATCGGGGGACTAGCGGGGATTAACACCGGGGAGCTGTTTTTT

J: TRBJ2-1
D: NA
length: 14
V: TRBV27
size: NA
CDR3: CASSLMPTTDEQFF
DNA: TGTGCCAGCAGTTTAATGCCGACCACCGATGAGCAGTTCTTC

J: TRBJ1-2
D: NA
length: 13
V: TRBV11-2
size: NA
CDR3: CASSRPGEVGYTF
DNA: TGTGCCAGCAGCCGCCCCGGAGAAGTCGGCTACACCTTC

J: TRBJ1-5
D: TRBD1
length: 15
V: TRBV6-6
size: NA
CDR3: CASRLRGRDRQPQHF
DNA: TGTGCCAGCAGACTAAGGGGGCGAGACAGGCAGCCCCAGCATTTT

J: TRBJ2-3
D: TRBD2
length: 15
V: TRBV11-2
size: NA
CDR3: CASSLVLAVTDTQYF
DNA: TGTGCCAGCAGCTTAGTGCTAGCGGTCACAGATACGCAGTATTTT

J: TRBJ2-3
D: TRBD1
length: 16
V: TRBV11-3
size: NA
CDR3: CASSPARTGATDTQYF
DNA: TGTGCCAGCAGCCCAGCAAGGACAGGGGCCACAGATACGCAGTATTTT

J: TRBJ2-2
D: NA
length: 14
V: TRBV7-7
size: NA
CDR3: CASSLGINTGELFF
DNA: TGTGCCAGCAGCTTAGGGATAAACACCGGGGAGCTGTTTTTT

J: TRBJ1-2
D: NA
length: 11
V: TRBV28
size: NA
CDR3: CASSLRRGYTF
DNA: TGTGCCAGCAGTTTACGAAGAGGCTACACCTTC

J: TRBJ2-1
D: NA
length: 12
V: TRBV29-1
size: NA
CDR3: CSVQEGYNEQFF
DNA: TGCAGCGTTCAAGAAGGGTACAATGAGCAGTTCTTC

J: TRBJ1-6
D: NA
length: 15
V: TRBV6-5
size: NA
CDR3: CASSYSSSVNSPLHF
DNA: TGTGCCAGCAGTTACTCGTCGTCGGTAAATTCACCCCTCCACTTT

J: TRBJ1-2
D: NA
length: 15
V: TRBV2
size: NA
CDR3: CASRAGQATSYGYTF
DNA: TGTGCCAGCAGAGCTGGGCAGGCGACTTCCTATGGCTACACCTTC

J: TRBJ1-5
D: NA
length: 14
V: TRBV4-1
size: NA
CDR3: CASSRFLGNQPQHF
DNA: TGCGCCAGCAGCCGCTTTTTGGGGAATCAGCCCCAGCATTTT

J: TRBJ1-2
D: NA
length: 13
V: TRBV7-8
size: NA
CDR3: CASSSRTSDGYTF
DNA: TGTGCCAGCAGCTCACGGACAAGCGATGGCTACACCTTC

J: TRBJ1-2
D: NA
length: 15
V: TRBV4-1
size: NA
CDR3: CASSQEMGVRGGYTF
DNA: TGCGCCAGCAGCCAAGAAATGGGGGTGAGGGGTGGCTACACCTTC

J: TRBJ1-1
D: TRBD1
length: 18
V: TRBV7-2
size: NA
CDR3: CASSTRTTGLGMNTEAFF
DNA: TGTGCCAGCAGCACCAGAACGACAGGGTTGGGGATGAACACTGAAGCTTTCTTT

J: TRBJ2-1
D: TRBD2
length: 16
V: TRBV7-2
size: NA
CDR3: CASSSGGGRGYNEQFF
DNA: TGTGCCAGCAGCTCCGGGGGCGGGAGGGGCTACAATGAGCAGTTCTTC

J: TRBJ1-5
D: NA
length: 14
V: TRBV28
size: NA
CDR3: CASSLLTGTQPQHF
DNA: TGTGCCAGCAGTTTATTGACAGGTACTCAGCCCCAGCATTTT

J: TRBJ2-2
D: NA
length: 15
V: TRBV7-2
size: NA
CDR3: CASSLGRTNTGELFF
DNA: TGTGCCAGCAGCTTAGGCAGGACGAACACCGGGGAGCTGTTTTTT